The rows below give T cell receptor beta chains drawn from one sample of a study of memory CD4+ T cells and cytomegalovirus serostatus. Repertoires were generated with immunoSEQ multiplex PCR, while TCRdb's copy carries only in-frame clones and drops some. The sample contains tens of thousands of clones, roughly 78% of which appear only once. Sequencing was performed on memory CD4+ T cells from blood. The origin of the receptors is an adult in good health and CMV-seronegative. Both conserved end residues are part of each CDR3. The D gene is left open where the match is weak. Clone sizes are given selectively: once, few, many, or a class where the clone is expanded.

v_call	d_call	j_call	clone_size	cdr3_aa	cdr3_nt
TRBV10-2	NA	TRBJ2-5	NA	CASFDGTQYF	TGCGCCAGCTTCGACGGGACCCAGTACTTC
TRBV7-2	TRBD1	TRBJ1-2	NA	CASSPGNNGQGPTF	TGTGCCAGCAGCCCGGGTAATAACGGACAGGGGCCCACCTTC
TRBV11-1	NA	TRBJ2-7	NA	CASSLGSWGRAYEQYF	TGTGCCAGCAGCTTAGGGTCTTGGGGGAGAGCCTACGAGCAGTACTTC
TRBV7-2	NA	TRBJ1-1	NA	CASSSQGPTVNTEAFF	TGTGCCAGCAGCTCACAAGGGCCCACGGTGAACACTGAAGCTTTCTTT
TRBV7-2	NA	TRBJ2-7	few	CASSLRGGVEQYF	TGTGCCAGCAGCTTGAGGGGGGGCGTCGAGCAGTACTTC
TRBV6-1	TRBD1	TRBJ1-1	once	CASRTGGAANTEAFF	TGTGCCAGCAGGACAGGGGGCGCAGCGAACACTGAAGCTTTCTTT
TRBV29-1	NA	TRBJ2-1	NA	CSVVKPTVDEQFF	TGCAGCGTTGTAAAGCCCACAGTCGATGAGCAGTTCTTC
TRBV6-4	TRBD1	TRBJ1-1	NA	CASSLRQGKWDTEAFF	TGTGCCAGCAGTCTTAGACAGGGCAAGTGGGACACTGAAGCTTTCTTT
TRBV6-1	TRBD1	TRBJ1-2	NA	CASMGGQGVYGYTF	TGTGCCAGCATGGGGGGACAGGGGGTCTATGGCTACACCTTC
TRBV7-6	NA	TRBJ2-2	few	CASSSFSQGGGPGELFF	TGTGCCAGCAGCTCCTTCTCTCAGGGTGGCGGGCCCGGGGAGCTGTTTTTT
TRBV19	TRBD1	TRBJ1-2	NA	CASSIDRDSYTVNYGYTF	TGTGCCAGTAGTATTGACCGGGACAGCTACACGGTTAACTACGGCTACACCTTC
TRBV7-2	TRBD1	TRBJ2-5	NA	CASSPGQNRETQYF	TGTGCCAGCAGCCCGGGACAGAACAGAGAGACCCAGTACTTC
TRBV6-5	NA	TRBJ1-2	NA	CASSLQASNYGYTF	TGTGCCAGCAGTTTACAGGCGTCTAACTATGGCTACACCTTC
TRBV7-2	NA	TRBJ1-6	few	CASNAGSYNSPLHF	TGTGCCAGCAACGCGGGGAGTTATAATTCACCCCTCCACTTT
TRBV29-1	NA	TRBJ2-3	NA	CSVEESGKSTDTQYF	TGCAGCGTTGAAGAGTCGGGAAAAAGCACAGATACGCAGTATTTT
TRBV2	NA	TRBJ2-5	NA	CASKWAVGPLKTQETQYF	TGTGCCAGCAAGTGGGCGGTGGGACCCCTAAAAACCCAAGAGACCCAGTACTTC
TRBV2	TRBD1	TRBJ2-3	NA	CASARTGYADTQYF	TGTGCCAGCGCTAGGACAGGGTATGCAGATACGCAGTATTTT
TRBV2	TRBD1	TRBJ1-1	few	CARSGQGLEAFF	TGTGCCAGGTCCGGACAGGGGCTTGAAGCTTTCTTT
TRBV10-3	NA	TRBJ1-2	NA	CAISDPGGSNYGYTF	TGTGCCATCAGTGACCCGGGGGGAAGCAACTATGGCTACACCTTC
TRBV7-2	TRBD2	TRBJ2-5	NA	CASSPPSGGAKTQYF	TGTGCCAGCAGCCCGCCTAGCGGGGGGGCAAAGACCCAGTACTTC
TRBV6-6	NA	TRBJ1-2	NA	CASISPANYGYTF	TGTGCCAGCATATCCCCGGCGAACTATGGCTACACCTTC
TRBV16	TRBD1	TRBJ2-2	NA	CASSQDRGPTGELFF	TGTGCCAGCAGCCAGGACAGGGGGCCCACCGGGGAGCTGTTTTTT
TRBV29-1	NA	TRBJ1-4	once	CSVRGQNEKLFF	TGCAGCGTCAGGGGCCAAAATGAAAAACTGTTTTTT
TRBV19	TRBD1	TRBJ1-3	NA	CASRPRQGQDTIYF	TGTGCCAGTAGACCCCGACAGGGTCAGGACACCATATATTTT
TRBV4-1	NA	TRBJ1-2	NA	CASSQGSQEEYGYTF	TGCGCCAGCAGCCAAGGATCGCAGGAGGAGTATGGCTACACCTTC
TRBV6-5	NA	TRBJ1-6	NA	CASSRGEGPLHF	TGTGCCAGCAGCCGGGGAGAGGGACCCCTCCACTTT
TRBV4-2	NA	TRBJ2-7	NA	CASSPPRSYEQYF	TGTGCCAGCAGCCCCCCCCGCTCCTACGAGCAGTACTTC
TRBV6-1	NA	TRBJ2-3	few	CASSPDRVSDTQYF	TGTGCCAGCAGCCCAGACCGGGTCTCAGATACGCAGTATTTT
TRBV6-6	NA	TRBJ2-3	once	CASSYGLPDTQYF	TGTGCCAGCAGTTATGGGTTACCAGATACGCAGTATTTT
TRBV7-2	NA	TRBJ1-2	medium-sized	CASSLGGSNYGYTF	TGTGCCAGCAGCTTAGGGGGGAGTAACTATGGCTACACCTTC
TRBV4-2	NA	TRBJ1-5	once	CASSQDERGGLPQHF	TGTGCCAGCAGCCAAGATGAAAGAGGGGGTCTGCCCCAGCATTTT
TRBV6-4	NA	TRBJ1-2	few	CASIDRGGRYTF	TGTGCCAGCATTGATCGGGGAGGGAGATACACCTTC
TRBV5-1	NA	TRBJ1-4	NA	CASSLSGLGEKLFF	TGCGCCAGCAGCTTGTCAGGGTTAGGGGAAAAACTGTTTTTT